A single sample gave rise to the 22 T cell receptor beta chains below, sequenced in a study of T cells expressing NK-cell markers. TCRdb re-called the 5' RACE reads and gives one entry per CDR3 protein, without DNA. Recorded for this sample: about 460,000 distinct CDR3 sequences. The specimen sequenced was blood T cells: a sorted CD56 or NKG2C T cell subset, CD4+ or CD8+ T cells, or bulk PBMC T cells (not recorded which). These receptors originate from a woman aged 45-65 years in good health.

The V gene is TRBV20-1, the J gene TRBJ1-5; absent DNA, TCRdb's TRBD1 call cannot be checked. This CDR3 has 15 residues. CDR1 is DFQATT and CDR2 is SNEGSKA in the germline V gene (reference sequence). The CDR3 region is CSARGSQGRNQPQHF.

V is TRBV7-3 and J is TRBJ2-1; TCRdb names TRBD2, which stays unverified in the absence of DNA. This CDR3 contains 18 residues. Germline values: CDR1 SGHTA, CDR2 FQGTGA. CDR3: CASSLWDSGEGVYNEQFF. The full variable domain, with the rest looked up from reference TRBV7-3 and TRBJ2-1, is GAGVSQTPSNKVTEKGKYVELRCDPISGHTALYWYRQSLGQGPEFLIYFQGTGAADDSGLPNDRFFAVRPEGSVSTLKIQRTERGDSAVYLCASSLWDSGEGVYNEQFFGPGTRLTVL.

The CDR3: CASSHPGQGAEKLFF. The V gene is TRBV7-9, the J gene TRBJ1-4; TCRdb designates TRBD1, a call that cannot be tested without DNA. Germline lookup yields CDR1 SEHNR and CDR2 FQNEAQ (reference sequence). The CDR3 loop spans 15 amino acids.

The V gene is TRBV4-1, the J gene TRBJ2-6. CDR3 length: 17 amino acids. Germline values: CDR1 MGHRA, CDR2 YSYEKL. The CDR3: CASSQPKLNSGANVLTF.

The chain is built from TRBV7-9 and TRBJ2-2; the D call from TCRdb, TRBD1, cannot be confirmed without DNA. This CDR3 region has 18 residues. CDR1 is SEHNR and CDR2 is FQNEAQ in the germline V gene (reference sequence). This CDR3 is CASSFTRPGTGSTGELFF.

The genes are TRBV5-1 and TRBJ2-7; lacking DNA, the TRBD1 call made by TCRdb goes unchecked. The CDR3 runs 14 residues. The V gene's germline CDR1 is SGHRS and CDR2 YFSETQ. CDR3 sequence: CASSISQGAYEQYF. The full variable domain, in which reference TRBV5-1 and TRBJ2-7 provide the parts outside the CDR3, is KAGVTQTPRYLIKTRGQQVTLSCSPISGHRSVSWYQQTPGQGLQFLFEYFSETQRNKGNFPGRFSGRQFSNSRSEMNVSTLELGDSALYLCASSISQGAYEQYFGPGTRLTVT.

The CDR3 is CASSFRERDSYEQYF. The chain joins TRBV9 to TRBJ2-7; absent DNA, TCRdb's TRBD2 call cannot be checked. Germline CDR1 and CDR2: SGDLS and YYNGEE. The CDR3 contains 15 residues.

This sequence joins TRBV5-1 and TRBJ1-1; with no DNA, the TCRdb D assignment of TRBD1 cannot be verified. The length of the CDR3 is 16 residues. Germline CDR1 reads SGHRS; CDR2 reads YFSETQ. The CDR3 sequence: CASSPGWTTMNTEAFF.

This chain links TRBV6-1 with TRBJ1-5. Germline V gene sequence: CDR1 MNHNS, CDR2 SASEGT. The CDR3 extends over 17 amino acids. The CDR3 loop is CASSEGRAQPGNQPQHF.

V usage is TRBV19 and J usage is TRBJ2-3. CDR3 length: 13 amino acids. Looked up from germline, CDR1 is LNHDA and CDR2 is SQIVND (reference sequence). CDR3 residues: CASSENKAATQYF. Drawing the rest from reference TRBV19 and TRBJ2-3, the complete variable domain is DGGITQSPKYLFRKEGQNVTLSCEQNLNHDAMYWYRQDPGQGLRLIYYSQIVNDFQKGDIAEGYSVSREKKESFPLTVTSAQKNPTAFYLCASSENKAATQYFGPGTRLTVL.

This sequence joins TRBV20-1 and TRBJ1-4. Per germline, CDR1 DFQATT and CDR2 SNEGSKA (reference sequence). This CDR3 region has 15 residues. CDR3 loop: CSARDGYSPNEKLFF.

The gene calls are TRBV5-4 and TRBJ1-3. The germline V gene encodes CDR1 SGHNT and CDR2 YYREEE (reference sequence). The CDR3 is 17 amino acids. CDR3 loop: CASSLDPGMSSGNTIYF.

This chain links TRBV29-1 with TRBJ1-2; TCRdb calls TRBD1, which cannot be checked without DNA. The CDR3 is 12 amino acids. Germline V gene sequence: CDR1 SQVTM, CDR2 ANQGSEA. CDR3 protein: CSVDGGQGGYTF.

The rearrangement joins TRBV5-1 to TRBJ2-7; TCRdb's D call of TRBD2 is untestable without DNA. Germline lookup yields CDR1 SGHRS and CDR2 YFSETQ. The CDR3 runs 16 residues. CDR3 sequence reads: CASSSPTSGWPYEQYF. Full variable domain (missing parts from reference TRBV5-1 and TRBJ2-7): KAGVTQTPRYLIKTRGQQVTLSCSPISGHRSVSWYQQTPGQGLQFLFEYFSETQRNKGNFPGRFSGRQFSNSRSEMNVSTLELGDSALYLCASSSPTSGWPYEQYFGPGTRLTVT.

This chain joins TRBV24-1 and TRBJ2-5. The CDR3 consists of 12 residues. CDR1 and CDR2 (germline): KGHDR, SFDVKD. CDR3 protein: CATSSGAETQYF.

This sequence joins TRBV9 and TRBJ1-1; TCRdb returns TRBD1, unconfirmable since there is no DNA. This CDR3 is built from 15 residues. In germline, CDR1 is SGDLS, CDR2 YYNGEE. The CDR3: CASSVRAAPNTEAFF.

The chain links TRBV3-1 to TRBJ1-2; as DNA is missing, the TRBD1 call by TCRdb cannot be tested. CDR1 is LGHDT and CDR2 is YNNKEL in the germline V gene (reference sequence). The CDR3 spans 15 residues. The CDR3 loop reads CASSQARGASYGYTF.

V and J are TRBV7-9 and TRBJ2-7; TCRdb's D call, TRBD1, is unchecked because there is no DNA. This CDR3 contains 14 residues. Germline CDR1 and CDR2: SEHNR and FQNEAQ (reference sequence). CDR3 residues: CASSFTGQGSEQYF.

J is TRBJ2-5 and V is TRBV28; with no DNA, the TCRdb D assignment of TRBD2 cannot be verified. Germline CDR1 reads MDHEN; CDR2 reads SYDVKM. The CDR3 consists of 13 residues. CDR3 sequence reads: CASGGGAGETQYF.

This CDR3 is CATRGGLAVYEQYF. The genes are TRBV6-5 and TRBJ2-7; as DNA is missing, the TRBD2 call by TCRdb cannot be tested. Germline V gene sequence: CDR1 MNHEY, CDR2 SVGAGI. This CDR3 is 14 amino acids long.

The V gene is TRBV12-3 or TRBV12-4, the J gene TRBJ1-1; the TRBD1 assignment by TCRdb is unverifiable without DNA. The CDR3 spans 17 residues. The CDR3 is CASSLTGGAFLVSEAFF.

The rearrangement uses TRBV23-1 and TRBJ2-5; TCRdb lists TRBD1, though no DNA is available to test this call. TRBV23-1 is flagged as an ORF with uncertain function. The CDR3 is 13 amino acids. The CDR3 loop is CASSHIGGETQYF.